Below, 15 T cell receptor beta chains from the same sample are listed, as sequenced in a study of CD8 T cells in ankylosing spondylitis. Study results and caveats: Characteristic, it appeared, of ankylosing spondylitis blood was a TCR beta motif of fewer than 10 highly homologous variants.

Using its own MiXCR run on the 5' RACE reads, TCRdb lists one record per CDR3 protein. The table records about 750,000 distinct CDR3 sequences, under 20% of them present only once. These receptors are not linked to any known antigen. What was sequenced was blood, either unsorted or a sorted T cell fraction (not recorded which). These receptors were collected from a male donor with ankylosing spondylitis.

This clonotype has a count of ten or more. The rearrangement uses TRBV20-1 and TRBJ1-4, with 10 bases lining up with TRBD1. V trimming: 0 bases; J trimming: 7 bases; junction bases outside the gene matches: 14. CDR1 is DFQATT and CDR2 is SNEGSKA in the germline V gene (reference sequence). The CDR3 consists of 18 residues. The CDR3 spells CSARDLLGQGQWGEKLFF. For the CDR3, the DNA is TGCAGTGCTAGAGATCTCTTGGGACAGGGGCAATGGGGTGAAAAACTGTTTTTT.

The chain couples TRBV29-1 to TRBJ2-7; weak D call: TRBD2 (6 bases). Germline CDR1 reads SQVTM; CDR2 reads ANQGSEA. The CDR3 extends over 12 amino acids. The CDR3 is CSVGTGLAEQYF. The CDR3 DNA is TGCAGTGTCGGGACGGGACTGGCCGAGCAGTACTTC.

The rearrangement uses TRBV5-1 and TRBJ1-1; possibly TRBD1 for D (6 bases). The CDR3 consists of 14 residues. Deletions cut 3 bases from V and 1 base from J, with 10 bases between. Germline values: CDR1 SGHRS, CDR2 YFSETQ. The CDR3 sequence is CASSSGTPNTEAFF. For the CDR3, the DNA is TGCGCCAGCAGCTCCGGGACACCGAACACTGAAGCTTTCTTT.

The chain carries TRBV20-1 and TRBJ1-5; no definite D call. The CDR3 spans 13 residues. The V gene's germline CDR1 is DFQATT and CDR2 SNEGSKA (reference sequence). With 1 base removed from V and 6 bases from J, the gap between germline ends came to 10 bases. The CDR3 loop is CSARAPDGQPQHF. The CDR3 DNA reads TGCAGTGCTAGAGCCCCAGATGGTCAGCCCCAGCATTTT.

This clonotype has just a few counts. The rearrangement uses TRBV9 and TRBJ2-4; the D gene is possibly TRBD2 (6 bases). The CDR3 extends over 18 amino acids. CDR1 and CDR2 from the germline V gene are SGDLS and YYNGEE. V lost 4 bases, J lost 1 base, and 21 bases lay in between. The DNA for the CDR3 is TGTGCCAGCAGCCAGGGACTGAAGAAAGAGGCGGCCAAAAACATTCAGTACTTC. It is translated as CASSQGLKKEAAKNIQYF.

This rearrangement joins TRBV7-3 to TRBJ2-7, with D possibly matching TRBD2 (5 bases). The germline V gene encodes CDR1 SGHTA and CDR2 FQGTGA. This CDR3 has 15 residues. V shed 0 bases and J shed 2 bases, with 11 bases lying between them. DNA of the CDR3: TGTGCCAGCAGCTTAACGCCGGGGAGTACCTACGAGCAGTACTTC. This encodes CASSLTPGSTYEQYF.

The chain links TRBV20-1 to TRBJ2-7, with D possibly being TRBD2 (5 bases). V lost 3 bases and J 3 bases, leaving 18 bases between the germline ends. CDR3 length: 15 amino acids. CDR1 DFQATT and CDR2 SNEGSKA come from the germline V gene (reference sequence). The CDR3 here is CSASEPTSNGYEQYF. The CDR3 DNA is TGCAGTGCTAGCGAACCCACTAGTAACGGCTACGAGCAGTACTTC.

This clonotype was found once. V usage is TRBV20-1 and J usage is TRBJ1-5, with D possibly matching TRBD1 (6 bases). Trimming left V 6 bases short and J 1 base short, with 16 bases between. This CDR3 contains 15 residues. In germline, CDR1 is DFQATT, CDR2 SNEGSKA (reference sequence). The CDR3 region is CSARGAGRSNQPQHF. The CDR3 region has the DNA TGCAGTGCCCGGGGGGCAGGTCGGAGCAATCAGCCCCAGCATTTT.

This clonotype was counted a few times. Here the CDR3 DNA reads TGTGCCAGCAGCTGGCCACAGGGCGTTAGCACTGAAGCTTTCTTT. Translating gives CASSWPQGVSTEAFF. The chain recombines TRBV7-9 with TRBJ1-1; maybe TRBD1 (6 bases). Between the trimmed V and J ends, which lost 4 bases and 4 bases, there was a span of 16 bases. This CDR3 has 15 residues. The germline CDR1 and CDR2 sequences are SEHNR and FQNEAQ (reference sequence).

This clonotype turned up a few times. The chain couples TRBV11-2 to TRBJ2-1; D remains unclear. Germline V CDR1 and CDR2: SGHAT, FQNNGV. V gave up 3 bases and J gave up 0 bases, with 6 bases separating them. The CDR3 runs 14 residues. This CDR3 reads CASSFKSSYNEQFF. The CDR3 DNA follows: TGTGCCAGCAGCTTCAAGAGCTCCTACAATGAGCAGTTCTTC.

This chain joins TRBV11-2 and TRBJ2-5; 13 bases fit TRBD2. The V gene end was trimmed by 5 bases and the J gene end by 2 bases; junction bases not matched to a gene: 5. CDR3 length: 16 amino acids. Germline V gene data show CDR1 as SGHAT and CDR2 as FQNNGV. The DNA for the CDR3 is TGTGCCAGCAGCACGCCACTAGCGGGGGGGCAAGAGACCCAGTACTTC. Amino acid sequence: CASSTPLAGGQETQYF.

This clonotype was detected only a few times. The chain employs TRBV30 and TRBJ2-3; D not resolved. V was shortened by 4 bases and J by 4 bases, with 6 bases between the two germline ends. From germline, CDR1 is GTSNPN and CDR2 SVGIG (reference sequence). The CDR3 has 11 residues. The CDR3 loop is CAWNSADTQYF. The CDR3 DNA reads TGTGCCTGGAATTCCGCAGATACGCAGTATTTT.

This clonotype was detected only a few times. This sequence joins TRBV4-3 and TRBJ2-2; no clear D. V lost 3 bases to trimming and J lost 1 base, with 6 bases between them. The CDR3 has 14 residues. Per germline, CDR1 LGHNA and CDR2 YSLEER. CDR3 amino acids: CASSHMKNTGELFF. The DNA for the CDR3 is TGCGCCAGCAGCCATATGAAGAACACCGGGGAGCTGTTTTTT.

The chain joins TRBV18 to TRBJ1-3, with D perhaps matching TRBD1 (6 bases). Germline CDR1 and CDR2: KGHSH and LQKENI. The CDR3 covers 16 residues. Trimming took 1 base from V and 0 from J, leaving 10 bases between them. DNA of the CDR3: TGTGCCAGCTCACCACTCGGGGGCCTCTCTGGAAACACCATATATTTT. Its protein is CASSPLGGLSGNTIYF.

V and J are TRBV20-1 and TRBJ2-1; D is uncertain. Trimming removed 1 base at V and 0 bases at J, with 13 bases between. The CDR3 spans 16 residues. Germline lookup yields CDR1 DFQATT and CDR2 SNEGSKA (reference sequence). CDR3: CSARVPQAHSYNEQFF. The DNA of the CDR3 is TGCAGTGCTAGAGTACCACAAGCACACTCCTACAATGAGCAGTTCTTC.